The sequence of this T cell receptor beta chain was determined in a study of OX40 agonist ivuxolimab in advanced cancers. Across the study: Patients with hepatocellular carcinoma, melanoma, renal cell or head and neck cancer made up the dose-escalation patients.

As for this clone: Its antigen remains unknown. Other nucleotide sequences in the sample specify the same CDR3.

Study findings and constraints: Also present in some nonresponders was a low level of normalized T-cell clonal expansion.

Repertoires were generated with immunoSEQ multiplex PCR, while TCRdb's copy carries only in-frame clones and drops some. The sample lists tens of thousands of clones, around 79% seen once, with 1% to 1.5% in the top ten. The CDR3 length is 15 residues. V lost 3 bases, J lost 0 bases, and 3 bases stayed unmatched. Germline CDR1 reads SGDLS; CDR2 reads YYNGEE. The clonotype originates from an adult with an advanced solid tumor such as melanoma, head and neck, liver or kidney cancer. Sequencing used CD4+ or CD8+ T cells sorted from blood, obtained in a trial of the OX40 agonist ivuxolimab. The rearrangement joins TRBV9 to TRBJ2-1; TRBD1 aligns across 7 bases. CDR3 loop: CASSETGSSYNEQFF. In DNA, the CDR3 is TGTGCCAGCAGCGAGACAGGGAGCTCCTACAATGAGCAGTTCTTC.